The 26 T cell receptor beta chains listed next were all sequenced from one sample in a study of OX40 agonist ivuxolimab in advanced cancers. Libraries were prepared by immunoSEQ multiplex PCR; TCRdb keeps only in-frame clonotypes and omits some of them. The repertoire includes about 91,000 clones, approximately 90% of them detected once, and 0.4% to 0.65% sits in the top ten. The starting material was CD4+ or CD8+ T cells sorted from blood, obtained in a trial of the OX40 agonist ivuxolimab. The receptors stem from an adult with an advanced solid tumor such as melanoma, head and neck, liver or kidney cancer.

The rearrangement uses TRBV7-3 and TRBJ2-2; 7 bases map to TRBD1. Germline V gene lookup returns CDR1 SGHTA and CDR2 FQGTGA. The CDR3 extends over 14 amino acids. The junction had 1 base not matched to a gene; V was cut back by 5 bases and J by 1 base. The CDR3 DNA is TGTGCCAGCAGCCGGGACAGGAACACCGGGGAGCTGTTTTTT. Residues: CASSRDRNTGELFF.

The chain combines TRBV27 with TRBJ2-7; D possibly corresponds to TRBD1 (6 bases). The ends were cut back, 8 bases at V and 3 bases at J, with 14 bases in the middle. The CDR3 is made up of 13 amino acids. The germline CDR1 and CDR2 sequences are MNHEY and SMNVEV (reference sequence). CDR3: CASSRDINYEQYF. The CDR3 DNA is TGTGCCAGCTCCCGGGACATTAACTACGAGCAGTACTTC.

The V gene is TRBV5-1, the J gene TRBJ2-5, with D perhaps matching TRBD2 (5 bases). Trimming cost V 0 bases and J 3 bases, with 12 bases left between them. CDR3 size: 15 residues. Per the germline V gene, CDR1 is SGHRS and CDR2 is YFSETQ. In DNA form, the CDR3 reads TGCGCCAGCAGCTTGGGGACTTTAGCAGAAGAGACCCAGTACTTC. Its protein is CASSLGTLAEETQYF.

This chain connects TRBV7-2 to TRBJ2-3; the D is unclear. With 3 bases removed from V and 8 bases from J, the gap between germline ends came to 18 bases. Germline V gene lookup returns CDR1 SGHTA and CDR2 FQGNSA. The CDR3 consists of 15 residues. CDR3 sequence: CASSLASLRRGTQYF. The CDR3 DNA reads as TGTGCCAGCAGCTTGGCCAGCCTACGGCGAGGTACGCAGTATTTT.

V is TRBV7-2 and J is TRBJ1-1, with D perhaps matching TRBD1 (5 bases). Germline V gives CDR1 SGHTA, CDR2 FQGNSA. The CDR3 contains 13 residues. V was pared by 4 bases and J by 3 bases, with 9 bases between. The CDR3 reads CASSSQGDTEAFF. CDR3 sequence (DNA): TGTGCCAGCAGCTCCCAGGGAGACACTGAAGCTTTCTTT. The full variable domain, with the rest looked up from reference TRBV7-2 and TRBJ1-1, is GAGVSQSPSNKVTEKGKDVELRCDPISGHTALYWYRQSLGQGLEFLIYFQGNSAPDKSGLPSDRFSAERTGGSVSTLTIQRTQQEDSAVYLCASSSQGDTEAFFGQGTRLTVV.

The CDR3 nucleotides read TGCGCCAGCAGCCAACGAACTGGGGGCAGGTACACCTTC. It codes for CASSQRTGGRYTF. This chain joins TRBV4-1 and TRBJ1-2, with D possibly matching TRBD1 (6 bases). The CDR3 covers 13 residues. The V end was cut by 2 bases, the J end by 11 bases, with 15 bases between. Germline-derived CDR1 and CDR2 are MGHRA and YSYEKL.

The chain carries TRBV5-1 and TRBJ2-3; 7 bases fit TRBD1. Germline loops: CDR1 SGHRS, CDR2 YFSETQ. CDR3 length: 15 amino acids. J was trimmed by 2 bases and V by 3 bases; bases with no gene match: 6. CDR3 residues: CASSSGTDHTDTQYF. The CDR3 DNA reads as TGCGCCAGCAGCTCCGGGACAGATCACACAGATACGCAGTATTTT.

In this sample, this clone is medium-sized. V usage is TRBV7-2 and J usage is TRBJ2-1; the D gene is possibly TRBD2 (6 bases). The germline V and J ends were trimmed by 5 bases and 7 bases, with 12 bases remaining between them. The length of the CDR3 is 13 residues. CDR1 SGHTA and CDR2 FQGNSA come from the germline V gene. The CDR3 here is CASSPRRGNEQFF. The CDR3 bases are TGTGCCAGCAGCCCTCGTCGGGGGAATGAGCAGTTCTTC.

The rearrangement links TRBV18 to TRBJ1-1; TRBD1 might be the D (6 bases). Germline assignment: CDR1 KGHSH and CDR2 LQKENI. The CDR3 has 16 amino acids. Between the trimmed V and J ends, which lost 3 bases and 0 bases, there was a span of 14 bases. DNA for the CDR3: TGTGCCAGCTCACCGCGGAGTGGGGGCATGAACACTGAAGCTTTCTTT. Amino acids: CASSPRSGGMNTEAFF.

The genes are TRBV6-5 and TRBJ1-4; a weak D match, TRBD1 (5 bases). The CDR3 is 14 amino acids. Germline-derived CDR1 and CDR2 are MNHEY and SVGAGI. The V gene lost 6 bases and the J gene lost 4 bases, with 12 bases spanning the gap. The chain's CDR3 is CASSPGRSNEKLFF. In DNA, the CDR3 is TGTGCCAGCAGCCCGGGACGGAGTAATGAAAAACTGTTTTTT.

This rearrangement joins TRBV14 to TRBJ2-1, with 10 positions matching TRBD1. Germline values: CDR1 SGHDN, CDR2 FVKESK. V lost 2 bases and J lost 6; bases outside the gene matches: 10. The CDR3 contains 17 residues. CDR3 protein: CASSQLLRDRGPNEQFF. In DNA form, the CDR3 reads TGTGCCAGCAGCCAATTGCTCCGGGACAGGGGTCCCAATGAGCAGTTCTTC. The variable domain in full, with the rest retrieved from reference TRBV14 and TRBJ2-1, is EAGVTQFPSHSVIEKGQTVTLRCDPISGHDNLYWYRRVMGKEIKFLLHFVKESKQDESGMPNNRFLAERTGGTYSTLKVQPAELEDSGVYFCASSQLLRDRGPNEQFFGPGTRLTVL.

This chain connects TRBV5-1 to TRBJ1-4; TRBD1 matches at 10 bases. The germline CDR1 and CDR2 sequences are SGHRS and YFSETQ. V gave up 0 bases and J gave up 8 bases; unmatched junction bases: 7. The CDR3 has 16 residues. DNA for the CDR3: TGCGCCAGCAGCTTGGCCAGGACAGGGGGAGGCGAAAAACTGTTTTTT. Protein: CASSLARTGGGEKLFF.

V and J are TRBV18 and TRBJ2-5; D is unresolved. CDR1 and CDR2 (germline): KGHSH, LQKENI. Between the trimmed V and J ends, which lost 3 bases and 0 bases, there was a span of 8 bases. This CDR3 is 14 amino acids long. The CDR3: CASSPVGYQETQYF. The CDR3 DNA reads TGTGCCAGCTCACCCGTCGGGTACCAAGAGACCCAGTACTTC.

The genes are TRBV2 and TRBJ2-1; 8 bases match TRBD1. Germline lookup yields CDR1 SNHLY and CDR2 FYNNEI. Trimming took 5 bases from V and 1 from J; bases not matched to a gene: 4. There are 15 residues in the CDR3. The chain's CDR3 is CASSLDRASYNEQFF. As DNA, the CDR3 is TGTGCCAGCAGTTTGGACAGGGCGTCCTACAATGAGCAGTTCTTC.

V and J are TRBV12-5 and TRBJ2-4; TRBD2 matches 7 bases. V dropped 5 bases and J dropped 6; count of bases not matched to a gene: 4. Germline lookup yields CDR1 LGHNT and CDR2 FRNRAP. The CDR3 length is 13 residues. CDR3 sequence: CASGPPGGNIQYF. Here the CDR3 DNA reads TGTGCTAGTGGTCCCCCGGGGGGAAACATTCAGTACTTC.

This clone was counted a few times. This rearrangement joins TRBV5-1 to TRBJ2-2; D is uncertain. Trimming took 5 bases from V and 0 from J, leaving 8 bases between them. CDR1 is SGHRS and CDR2 is YFSETQ in the germline V gene. The CDR3 runs 14 residues. For the CDR3, the DNA is TGCGCCAGCAGGCGGACCCCGAACACCGGGGAGCTGTTTTTT. Translating gives CASRRTPNTGELFF.

V usage is TRBV5-1 and J usage is TRBJ1-4; no clear D. Deletions cut 2 bases from V and 5 bases from J, with 10 bases between. Germline V gene sequence: CDR1 SGHRS, CDR2 YFSETQ. The CDR3 contains 14 residues. Written as DNA, the CDR3 is TGCGCCAGCAGCTTCAACAGCCCGAATGAAAAACTGTTTTTT. Protein: CASSFNSPNEKLFF.

This clone was picked up one time. The chain is built from TRBV6-1 and TRBJ2-3; 9 bases match TRBD1. The CDR3 totals 14 residues. V lost 7 bases to trimming and J lost 5 bases; unmatched junction nucleotides: 7. The V gene's germline CDR1 is MNHNS and CDR2 SASEGT. As DNA, the CDR3 is TGTGCCAGCATCTTCAGACAGGGGGTAGATACGCAGTATTTT. It encodes CASIFRQGVDTQYF.

This chain links TRBV6-6 with TRBJ2-7; D unresolved. V was pared by 5 bases and J by 3 bases, with 14 bases between. CDR3 length: 14 residues. The germline V gene has CDR1 MNHNY and CDR2 SVGAGI (reference sequence). CDR3 sequence: CASSRNREGYEQYF. Here the CDR3 DNA reads TGTGCCAGCAGTCGGAATAGGGAAGGCTACGAGCAGTACTTC.

The chain recombines TRBV27 with TRBJ2-7; the match to TRBD1 covers 8 bases. Germline trimming cut 7 bases from V and 0 bases from J; bases unmatched to any gene: 5. From germline, CDR1 is MNHEY and CDR2 SMNVEV (reference sequence). The CDR3 is 14 residues long. This CDR3 is CASMRTGGSYEQYF. In DNA, the CDR3 is TGTGCCAGCATGAGAACAGGGGGCTCCTACGAGCAGTACTTC.

This clone was counted only a few times. Other DNA sequences in the sample encode the same CDR3. Written as DNA, the CDR3 is TGTGCCAGCAGCTTGGACCCAGGGGCCTACGAGCAGTACTTC. Amino acid sequence: CASSLDPGAYEQYF. The chain couples TRBV5-5 to TRBJ2-7, with D possibly matching TRBD1 (6 bases). V was trimmed by 0 bases and J by 2 bases, leaving 9 bases between them. The CDR3 sequence is 14 residues long. Germline V gene lookup returns CDR1 SGHKS and CDR2 YYEKEE (reference sequence).

The chain links TRBV11-1 to TRBJ1-4, with D possibly being TRBD1 (6 bases). This CDR3 has 14 residues. V was trimmed by 5 bases and J by 8 bases, leaving 15 bases between them. Germline V CDR1 and CDR2: SGHAT, FQDESV (reference sequence). The CDR3 DNA reads TGTGCCAGCAGCCTTAGGACAGCGCCGGAAAAACTGTTTTTT. It specifies CASSLRTAPEKLFF.

The rearrangement uses TRBV28 and TRBJ2-1, with 9 bases matching TRBD2. CDR1 and CDR2 (germline): MDHEN, SYDVKM. The length of the CDR3 is 15 residues. Losses at the gene ends were 6 bases for V and 4 bases for J; bases not matched to a gene: 7. CDR3 sequence (DNA): TGTGCCAGCAGCCCGACTAGCGGCGGTTACAATGAGCAGTTCTTC. It codes for CASSPTSGGYNEQFF. The complete variable domain, with remaining parts taken from reference TRBV28 and TRBJ2-1, reads DVKVTQSSRYLVKRTGEKVFLECVQDMDHENMFWYRQDPGLGLRLIYFSYDVKMKEKGDIPEGYSVSREKKERFSLILESASTNQTSMYLCASSPTSGGYNEQFFGPGTRLTVL.

This sequence joins TRBV5-6 and TRBJ1-1; D is undetermined. V was clipped by 3 bases and J by 0 bases, with 12 bases between them. Germline CDR1 and CDR2: SGHDT and YYEEEE. The CDR3 is 15 residues long. The CDR3, as DNA: TGTGCCAGCAGCTCGAATATCTGGCTGAACACTGAAGCTTTCTTT. Its translation: CASSSNIWLNTEAFF.

The chain joins TRBV19 to TRBJ2-7; possible D gene TRBD2, 5 bases. Germline V gene sequence: CDR1 LNHDA, CDR2 SQIVND (reference sequence). The CDR3 length is 14 residues. V dropped 2 bases and J dropped 6 bases, with 14 bases sitting between them. The CDR3 DNA follows: TGTGCCAGTAGTATACAGGCAGCACGGGGCGAGCAGTACTTC. Translating it yields CASSIQAARGEQYF.

The chain combines TRBV6-6 with TRBJ2-2; possible D gene TRBD2, 5 bases. V was trimmed by 4 bases and J by 5 bases, leaving 17 bases between them. The CDR3 extends over 16 amino acids. Germline-derived CDR1 and CDR2 are MNHNY and SVGAGI (reference sequence). The CDR3 spells CASSSASRVETGELFF. DNA of the CDR3: TGTGCCAGCAGTTCTGCGTCGAGGGTAGAAACCGGGGAGCTGTTTTTT.